The following is a TCR beta chain sequence with its context. The CDR3 totals 18 residues. V trimming: 7 bases; J trimming: 4 bases; junction bases outside the gene matches: 19. Per the germline V gene, CDR1 is ENHRY and CDR2 is SYGVKD. Produced via immunoSEQ multiplex PCR; TCRdb's table is partial and in-frame only. The repertoire holds about 380,000 clones, with 95% as singletons. This sample was taken from a study of shared T cell receptors in the human thymus. Material: thymocytes. The chain has TRBV10-3 and TRBJ2-3; 8 positions agree with TRBD1. The clonotype comes from a human donor. CDR3 amino acids: CAITQGAGLSSGADTQYF. In nucleotides, the CDR3 is TGTGCCATCACGCAGGGGGCGGGACTCTCCAGTGGGGCAGATACGCAGTATTTT.